The entry below gives a single T cell receptor (beta chain) sequence along with its context. Its matching antigen is unknown. CDR3 length: 16 amino acids. CDR1 is SGDLS, CDR2 YYNGEE, per germline. V shed 0 bases and J shed 6 bases, with 16 bases lying between them. This specimen comes from a study of shared clonotypes between healthy human individuals. The assay was immunoSEQ multiplex PCR, and TCRdb's table has in-frame clones only and misses some. The sample yields around 500,000 clones, about 85% seen once. Findings and limits, study-wide: The represented genetic and exposure-history diversity was limited by the small number of donors. Tissue TCR repertoires likely differ from these blood-only repertoires.

The chain links TRBV9 to TRBJ2-1; D is uncertain. Sequenced material: PBMCs. This receptor was identified in a woman aged 40-49 years in good health. Some clones in this sample may be carry-over from other donors' samples. CDR3 nucleotide sequence: TGTGCCAGCAGCGTAGCTCGACTGGGAAAAGGCAATGAGCAGTTCTTC. Translated: CASSVARLGKGNEQFF.